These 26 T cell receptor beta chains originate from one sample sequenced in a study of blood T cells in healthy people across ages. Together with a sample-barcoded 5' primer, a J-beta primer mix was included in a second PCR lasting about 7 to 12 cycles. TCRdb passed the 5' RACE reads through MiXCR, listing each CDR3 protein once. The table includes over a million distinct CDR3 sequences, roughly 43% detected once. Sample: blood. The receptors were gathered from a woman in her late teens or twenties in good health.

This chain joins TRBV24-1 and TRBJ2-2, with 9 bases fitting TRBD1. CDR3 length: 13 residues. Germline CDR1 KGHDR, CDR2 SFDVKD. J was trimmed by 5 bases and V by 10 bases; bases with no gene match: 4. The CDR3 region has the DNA TGTGCCACACAGGGGGCCTGGACCGGGGAGCTGTTTTTT. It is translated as CATQGAWTGELFF.

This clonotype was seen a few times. The CDR3 here is CASSLELGQETQYF. The CDR3 nucleotides read TGTGCCAGCAGCTTAGAATTAGGGCAGGAGACCCAGTACTTC. The rearrangement uses TRBV7-2 and TRBJ2-5; D unclear. Germline V gives CDR1 SGHTA, CDR2 FQGNSA. V lost 1 base, J lost 5 bases, and 11 bases lay in between. CDR3 size: 14 residues.

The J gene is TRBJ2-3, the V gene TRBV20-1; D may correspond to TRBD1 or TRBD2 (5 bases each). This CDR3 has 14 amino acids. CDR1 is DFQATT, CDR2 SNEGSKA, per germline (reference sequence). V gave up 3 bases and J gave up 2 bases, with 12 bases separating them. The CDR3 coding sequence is TGCAGTGCTAGTTCCGGGGACCCCACAGATACGCAGTATTTT. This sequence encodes CSASSGDPTDTQYF.

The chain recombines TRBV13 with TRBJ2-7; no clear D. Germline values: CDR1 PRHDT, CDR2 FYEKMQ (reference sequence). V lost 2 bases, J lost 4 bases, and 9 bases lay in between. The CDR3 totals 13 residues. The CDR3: CASSLRSWYEQYF. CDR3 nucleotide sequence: TGTGCCAGCAGCTTACGGAGTTGGTACGAGCAGTACTTC.

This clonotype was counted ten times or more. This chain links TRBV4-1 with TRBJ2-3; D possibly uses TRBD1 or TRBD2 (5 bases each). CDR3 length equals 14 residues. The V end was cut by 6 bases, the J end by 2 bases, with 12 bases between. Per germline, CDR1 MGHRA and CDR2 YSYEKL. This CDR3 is CASSRGPITDTQYF. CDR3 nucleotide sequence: TGCGCCAGCAGTCGGGGACCAATCACAGATACGCAGTATTTT.

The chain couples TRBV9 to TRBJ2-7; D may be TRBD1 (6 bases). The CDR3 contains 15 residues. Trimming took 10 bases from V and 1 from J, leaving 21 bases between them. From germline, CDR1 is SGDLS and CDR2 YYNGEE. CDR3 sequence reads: CAGTLGAGNSYEQYF. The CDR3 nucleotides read TGTGCCGGCACCTTGGGGGCAGGGAATTCCTACGAGCAGTACTTC. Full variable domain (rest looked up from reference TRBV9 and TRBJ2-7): DSGVTQTPKHLITATGQRVTLRCSPRSGDLSVYWYQQSLDQGLQFLIQYYNGEERAKGNILERFSAQQFPDLHSELNLSSLELGDSALYFCAGTLGAGNSYEQYFGPGTRLTVT.

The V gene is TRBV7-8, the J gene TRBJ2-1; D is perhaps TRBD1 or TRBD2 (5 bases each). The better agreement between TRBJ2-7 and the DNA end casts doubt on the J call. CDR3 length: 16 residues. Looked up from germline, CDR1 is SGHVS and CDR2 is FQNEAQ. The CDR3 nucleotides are TGTGCCAGCAGCATGGGACGCGTAAGCTCCTACAATGAGCAGTACTTC. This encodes CASSMGRVSSYNEQYF.

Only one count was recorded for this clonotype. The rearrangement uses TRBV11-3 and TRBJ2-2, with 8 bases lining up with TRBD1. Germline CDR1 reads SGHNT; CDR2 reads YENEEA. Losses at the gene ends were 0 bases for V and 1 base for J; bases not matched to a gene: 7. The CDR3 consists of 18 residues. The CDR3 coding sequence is TGTGCCAGCAGCTTAGATTCGAGGACAGGGCTGAACACCGGGGAGCTGTTTTTT. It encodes CASSLDSRTGLNTGELFF.

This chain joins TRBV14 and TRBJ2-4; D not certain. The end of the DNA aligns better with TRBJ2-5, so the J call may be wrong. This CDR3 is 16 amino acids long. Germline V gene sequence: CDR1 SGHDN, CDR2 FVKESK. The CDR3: CASSQDLASLGETQYF. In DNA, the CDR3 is TGTGCCAGCAGCCAAGATCTTGCGTCCCTGGGGGAGACCCAGTACTTC.

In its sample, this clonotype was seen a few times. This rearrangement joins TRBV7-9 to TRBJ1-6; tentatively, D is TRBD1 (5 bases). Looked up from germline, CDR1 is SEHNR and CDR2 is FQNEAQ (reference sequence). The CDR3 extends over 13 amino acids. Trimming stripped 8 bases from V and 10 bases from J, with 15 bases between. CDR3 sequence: CASGGTGVSPLHF. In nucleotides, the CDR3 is TGTGCCAGCGGTGGGACCGGGGTGTCACCCCTCCACTTT.

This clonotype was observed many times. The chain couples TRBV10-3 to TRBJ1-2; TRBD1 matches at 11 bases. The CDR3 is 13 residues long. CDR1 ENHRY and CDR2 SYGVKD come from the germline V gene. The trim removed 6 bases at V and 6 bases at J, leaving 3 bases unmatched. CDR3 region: CAIRDRGRDGYTF. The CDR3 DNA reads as TGTGCCATCAGGGACAGGGGGCGTGATGGCTACACCTTC.

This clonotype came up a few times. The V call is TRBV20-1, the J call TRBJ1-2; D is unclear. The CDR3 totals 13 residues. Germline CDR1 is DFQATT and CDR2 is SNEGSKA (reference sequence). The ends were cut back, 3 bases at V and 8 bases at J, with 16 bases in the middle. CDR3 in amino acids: CSARLLQAYGYTF. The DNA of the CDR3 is TGCAGTGCTAGGCTTCTGCAAGCCTACGGCTACACCTTC.

The CDR3 sequence is CASSLDGSTADTQYF. The CDR3 DNA sequence: TGCGCCAGCAGCTTGGATGGGAGTACGGCAGATACGCAGTATTTT. V usage is TRBV5-1 and J usage is TRBJ2-3; TRBD2 is a possible D gene (5 bases). The V end was cut by 0 bases, the J end by 4 bases, with 12 bases between. This CDR3 is built from 15 residues. CDR1 SGHRS and CDR2 YFSETQ come from the germline V gene.

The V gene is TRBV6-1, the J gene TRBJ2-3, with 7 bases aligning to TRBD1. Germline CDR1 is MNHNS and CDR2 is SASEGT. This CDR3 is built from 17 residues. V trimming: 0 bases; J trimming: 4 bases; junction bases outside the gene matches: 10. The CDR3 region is CASSEAGQVLGSDTQYF. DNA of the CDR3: TGTGCCAGCAGTGAAGCTGGACAGGTACTGGGGTCAGATACGCAGTATTTT.

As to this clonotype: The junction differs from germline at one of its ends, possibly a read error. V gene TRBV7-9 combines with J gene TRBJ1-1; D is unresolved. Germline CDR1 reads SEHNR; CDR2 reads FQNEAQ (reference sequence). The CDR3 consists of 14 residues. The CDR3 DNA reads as TGTGTCAGCAGCTTAGCACGGGGGAACACTGAAGCTTTCTTT. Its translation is CVSSLARGNTEAFF.

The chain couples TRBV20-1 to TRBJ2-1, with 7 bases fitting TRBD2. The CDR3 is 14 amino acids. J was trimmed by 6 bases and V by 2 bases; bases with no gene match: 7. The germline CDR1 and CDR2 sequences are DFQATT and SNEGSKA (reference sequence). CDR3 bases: TGCAGTGCTAGAAGCCTAGCGGACACCAATGAGCAGTTCTTC. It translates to CSARSLADTNEQFF.

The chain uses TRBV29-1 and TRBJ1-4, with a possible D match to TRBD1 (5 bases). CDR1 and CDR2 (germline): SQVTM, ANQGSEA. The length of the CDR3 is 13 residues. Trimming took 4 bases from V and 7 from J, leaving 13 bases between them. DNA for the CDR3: TGCAGCGTTGGTGGGGCAGGAGGTGAAAAACTGTTTTTT. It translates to CSVGGAGGEKLFF. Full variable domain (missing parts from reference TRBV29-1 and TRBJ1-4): SAVISQKPSRDICQRGTSLTIQCQVDSQVTMMFWYRQQPGQSLTLIATANQGSEATYESGFVIDKFPISRPNLTFSTLTVSNMSPEDSSIYLCSVGGAGGEKLFFGSGTQLSVL.

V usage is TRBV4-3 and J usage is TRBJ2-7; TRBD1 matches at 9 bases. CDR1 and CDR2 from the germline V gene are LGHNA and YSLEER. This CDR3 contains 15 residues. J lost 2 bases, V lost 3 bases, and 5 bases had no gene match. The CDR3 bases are TGCGCCAGCAGCCAGCGACAGGGGGACCCCTACGAGCAGTACTTC. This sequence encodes CASSQRQGDPYEQYF.

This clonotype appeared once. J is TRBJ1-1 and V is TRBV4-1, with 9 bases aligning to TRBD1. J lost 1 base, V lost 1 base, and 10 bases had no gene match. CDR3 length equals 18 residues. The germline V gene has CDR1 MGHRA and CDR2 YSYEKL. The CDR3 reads CASSQGSGQGRANTEAFF. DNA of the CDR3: TGCGCCAGCAGCCAAGGATCGGGACAGGGAAGGGCGAACACTGAAGCTTTCTTT.

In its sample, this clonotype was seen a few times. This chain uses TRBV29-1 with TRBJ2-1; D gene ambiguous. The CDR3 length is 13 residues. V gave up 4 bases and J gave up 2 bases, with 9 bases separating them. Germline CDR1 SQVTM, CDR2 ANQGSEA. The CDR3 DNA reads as TGCAGCGTTGCAGTAATCACCTACAATGAGCAGTTCTTC. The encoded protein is CSVAVITYNEQFF.

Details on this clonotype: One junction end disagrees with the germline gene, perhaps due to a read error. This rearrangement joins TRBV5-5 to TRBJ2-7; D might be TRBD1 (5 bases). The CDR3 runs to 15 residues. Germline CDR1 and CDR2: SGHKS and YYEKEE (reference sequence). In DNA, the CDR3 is TGTGCCAACAGCTTGAGGCAGGGATTCTCCTACGAGCAGTACTTC. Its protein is CANSLRQGFSYEQYF.

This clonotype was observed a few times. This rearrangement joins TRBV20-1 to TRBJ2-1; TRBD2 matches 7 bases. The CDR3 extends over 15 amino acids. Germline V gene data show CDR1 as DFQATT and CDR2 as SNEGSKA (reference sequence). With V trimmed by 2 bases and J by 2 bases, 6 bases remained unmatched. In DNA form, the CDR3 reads TGCAGTGCTAGAACGGGCGGGGGACCCTACAATGAGCAGTTCTTC. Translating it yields CSARTGGGPYNEQFF.

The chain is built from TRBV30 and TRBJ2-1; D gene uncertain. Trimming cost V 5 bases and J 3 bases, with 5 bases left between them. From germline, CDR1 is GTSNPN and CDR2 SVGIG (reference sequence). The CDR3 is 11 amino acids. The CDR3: CAWGGYNEQFF. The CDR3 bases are TGTGCCTGGGGCGGCTACAATGAGCAGTTCTTC.

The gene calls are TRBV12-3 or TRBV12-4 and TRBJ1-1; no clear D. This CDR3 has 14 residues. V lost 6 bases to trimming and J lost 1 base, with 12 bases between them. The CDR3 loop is CASRVGHQNTEAFF. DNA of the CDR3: TGTGCCAGCAGAGTAGGGCACCAGAACACTGAAGCTTTCTTT.

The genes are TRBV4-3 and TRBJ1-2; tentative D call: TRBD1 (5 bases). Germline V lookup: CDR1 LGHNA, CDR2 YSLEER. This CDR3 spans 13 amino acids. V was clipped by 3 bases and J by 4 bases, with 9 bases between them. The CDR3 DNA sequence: TGCGCCAGCAGCCAGTTGGGGGGCTATGGCTACACCTTC. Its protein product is CASSQLGGYGYTF.

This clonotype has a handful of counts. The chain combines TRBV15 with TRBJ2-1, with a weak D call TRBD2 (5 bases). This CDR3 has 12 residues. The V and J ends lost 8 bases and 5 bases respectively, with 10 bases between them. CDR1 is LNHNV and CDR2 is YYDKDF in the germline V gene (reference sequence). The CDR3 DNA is TGTGCCACCGGGCGGGTCAACAATGAGCAGTTCTTC. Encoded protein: CATGRVNNEQFF.